The clone carrying this T cell receptor beta chain was observed at least ten times. The antigen is undetermined. The data originate from a study of immune heterogeneity within non-small cell lung tumors. A multiplex PCR containing 32 V primers and 13 J primers was used to amplify TCR beta CDR3. Each CDR3 protein gets one entry after TCRdb re-called the multiplex PCR reads with MiXCR. The table lists about 22,000 distinct CDR3 sequences, 28% of them singletons, with 4.4% in the top ten. Overall study results and limits: Local T-cell clonality tracked local tumor mutational burden; the correlation was moderate but significant (R around 0.34). High-frequency clones unique to single sites coexisted with identical dominant CDR3 beta clonotypes that recurred across tumor sites within a patient.

Per sample, approximately 580 ng of bulk tumor genomic DNA was the template used. Surgery yielded several widely spaced biopsies per primary tumor. Their non-small cell lung cancer was newly diagnosed and untreated, and the patients underwent curative surgery. Patients newly diagnosed with non-small cell lung cancer and having curative-intent surgery served as donors. Germline V gives CDR1 SGHRS, CDR2 YFSETQ. This CDR3 comprises 14 residues. V dropped 0 bases and J dropped 4 bases, with 8 bases sitting between them. The receptor's source is a man aged 35-49 years with non-small cell lung cancer. The sample comprised lung tumor tissue. This chain links TRBV5-1 with TRBJ2-1; tentatively, D is TRBD1 (6 bases). CDR3 coding DNA: TGCGCCAGCAGCTTGGGACAGGCGTACAATGAGCAGTTCTTC. This gives the protein CASSLGQAYNEQFF.